Listed below are T cell receptor beta chains from one sample, sequenced in a study of T cell repertoires in ileal Crohn's disease. Here immunoSEQ multiplex PCR was the method, and the copy in TCRdb shows in-frame clones only, minus some. Of 15,000 to 20,000 clones in the sample, roughly 91% were seen once. The sequencing input was ileal tissue. Receptors originate from an adult with Crohn's disease. Both conserved end residues are part of each CDR3. Each record gives: D gene, CDR3 length, J gene, V gene, clone size, CDR3 protein, CDR3 DNA. A D gene is named only where the DNA matches it firmly. Size is omitted from some rows. Given values are once, few, many or a class for expanded clones.

d_gene: TRBD1
len: 17
j_gene: TRBJ1-3
v_gene: TRBV5-4
abundance: .
CDR3aa: CASSFRTGATSGNTIYF
CDR3nt: TGTGCCAGCAGCTTCCGGACAGGGGCCACCTCTGGAAACACCATATATTTT

d_gene: .
len: 14
j_gene: TRBJ2-1
v_gene: TRBV27
abundance: .
CDR3aa: CASSFSPGGDPAVF
CDR3nt: TGTGCCAGCAGTTTTTCCCCTGGAGGGGACCCCGCGGTCTTC

d_gene: .
len: 14
j_gene: TRBJ1-2
v_gene: TRBV18
abundance: .
CDR3aa: CASSPAGANYGYTF
CDR3nt: TGTGCCAGCTCACCAGCAGGGGCTAACTATGGCTACACCTTC

d_gene: TRBD1
len: 15
j_gene: TRBJ2-7
v_gene: TRBV4-1
abundance: .
CDR3aa: CASSQQTGDSYEQYF
CDR3nt: TGCGCCAGCAGCCAACAGACAGGGGACTCCTACGAGCAGTACTTC

d_gene: TRBD1
len: 13
j_gene: TRBJ1-2
v_gene: TRBV2
abundance: .
CDR3aa: CASSERQGGGYTF
CDR3nt: TGTGCCAGCAGTGAGCGACAGGGGGGGGGCTACACCTTC

d_gene: .
len: 12
j_gene: TRBJ1-2
v_gene: TRBV28
abundance: .
CDR3aa: CASSLKQYGYTF
CDR3nt: TGTGCCAGCAGTTTAAAACAATATGGCTACACCTTC

d_gene: .
len: 13
j_gene: TRBJ1-6
v_gene: TRBV5-4
abundance: .
CDR3aa: CASSLVGNSPLHF
CDR3nt: TGTGCCAGCAGCTTGGTGGGCAATTCACCCCTCCACTTT

d_gene: TRBD1
len: 15
j_gene: TRBJ1-3
v_gene: TRBV7-8
abundance: once
CDR3aa: CASSSSQGGGNTIYF
CDR3nt: TGTGCCAGCAGCTCGTCGCAGGGGGGAGGAAACACCATATATTTT

d_gene: TRBD2
len: 16
j_gene: TRBJ2-3
v_gene: TRBV9
abundance: .
CDR3aa: CASSVASGGASDTQYF
CDR3nt: TGTGCCAGCAGCGTGGCTAGCGGGGGGGCCTCCGATACGCAGTATTTT

d_gene: TRBD2
len: 17
j_gene: TRBJ2-2
v_gene: TRBV29-1
abundance: once
CDR3aa: CSVETVGGRGGSGELFF
CDR3nt: TGCAGCGTTGAGACTGTTGGTGGGCGGGGGGGCTCCGGGGAGCTGTTTTTT

d_gene: TRBD1
len: 18
j_gene: TRBJ1-1
v_gene: TRBV9
abundance: .
CDR3aa: CASSVGWGRDRNPTEAFF
CDR3nt: TGTGCCAGCAGCGTGGGGTGGGGGCGGGACAGGAATCCCACTGAAGCTTTCTTT

d_gene: .
len: 15
j_gene: TRBJ2-1
v_gene: TRBV7-2
abundance: once
CDR3aa: CASSLNPGAYNEQFF
CDR3nt: TGTGCCAGCAGCCTCAACCCAGGGGCCTACAATGAGCAGTTCTTC

d_gene: .
len: 15
j_gene: TRBJ2-3
v_gene: TRBV7-8
abundance: .
CDR3aa: CASNPRAGSTDTQYF
CDR3nt: TGTGCCAGCAATCCAAGGGCGGGGAGCACAGATACGCAGTATTTT

d_gene: TRBD1
len: 15
j_gene: TRBJ1-2
v_gene: TRBV5-4
abundance: .
CDR3aa: CASRPTGAGGYGYTF
CDR3nt: TGTGCCAGCAGACCGACAGGGGCCGGGGGCTATGGCTACACCTTC

d_gene: .
len: 15
j_gene: TRBJ1-2
v_gene: TRBV14
abundance: .
CDR3aa: CASSQGLNSVYGYTF
CDR3nt: TGTGCCAGCAGCCAGGGACTGAACTCCGTCTATGGCTACACCTTC

d_gene: .
len: 13
j_gene: TRBJ2-5
v_gene: TRBV19
abundance: .
CDR3aa: CASQLQGSGTQYF
CDR3nt: TGTGCCAGTCAACTCCAAGGGAGTGGGACCCAGTACTTC

d_gene: .
len: 14
j_gene: TRBJ2-2
v_gene: TRBV6-4
abundance: .
CDR3aa: CASRPGPDTGELFF
CDR3nt: TGTGCCAGCCGCCCTGGTCCGGACACCGGGGAGCTGTTTTTT

d_gene: .
len: 15
j_gene: TRBJ1-1
v_gene: TRBV6-6
abundance: .
CDR3aa: CASSVQGLPGGEAFF
CDR3nt: TGTGCCAGCAGCGTCCAGGGACTGCCCGGGGGTGAAGCTTTCTTT

d_gene: .
len: 13
j_gene: TRBJ1-5
v_gene: TRBV15
abundance: .
CDR3aa: CATSSSPNQPQHF
CDR3nt: TGTGCCACCAGCAGTTCCCCAAATCAGCCCCAGCATTTT

d_gene: .
len: 12
j_gene: TRBJ2-1
v_gene: TRBV4-2
abundance: few
CDR3aa: CASSQNRNEQFF
CDR3nt: TGTGCCAGCAGCCAGAACAGGAATGAGCAGTTCTTC

d_gene: TRBD1
len: 16
j_gene: TRBJ2-6
v_gene: TRBV6-4
abundance: .
CDR3aa: CASSQTGGSGANVLTF
CDR3nt: TGTGCCAGCAGTCAAACAGGGGGCTCTGGGGCCAACGTCCTGACTTTC

d_gene: TRBD2
len: 16
j_gene: TRBJ2-1
v_gene: TRBV7-9
abundance: .
CDR3aa: CASSIGLAGGGNEQFF
CDR3nt: TGTGCCAGCAGCATAGGACTAGCGGGGGGCGGGAATGAGCAGTTCTTC

d_gene: TRBD1
len: 15
j_gene: TRBJ1-2
v_gene: TRBV19
abundance: .
CDR3aa: CASSRDREASYGYTF
CDR3nt: TGTGCCAGTAGCCGGGACAGGGAAGCGAGCTATGGCTACACCTTC

d_gene: TRBD1
len: 17
j_gene: TRBJ1-4
v_gene: TRBV4-3
abundance: .
CDR3aa: CASSQGANRATGEKLFF
CDR3nt: TGCGCCAGCAGCCAAGGAGCTAACCGCGCGACAGGGGAAAAACTGTTTTTT

d_gene: TRBD2
len: 16
j_gene: TRBJ2-3
v_gene: TRBV7-2
abundance: .
CDR3aa: CASSLGSGGNQNTQYF
CDR3nt: TGTGCCAGCAGCTTAGGGAGCGGGGGGAATCAGAATACGCAGTATTTT

d_gene: TRBD1
len: 14
j_gene: TRBJ1-1
v_gene: TRBV6-1
abundance: .
CDR3aa: CASSDRGRGPDAFF
CDR3nt: TGTGCCAGCAGCGACAGGGGTCGGGGCCCGGATGCTTTCTTT

d_gene: TRBD1
len: 15
j_gene: TRBJ1-3
v_gene: TRBV7-2
abundance: .
CDR3aa: CASSLLGQGSDTIYF
CDR3nt: TGTGCCAGCAGCTTATTGGGACAGGGGAGTGACACCATATATTTT